This T cell receptor beta chain was observed in a study of blood T cell repertoires in COVID-19. Study background: Researchers got acute and convalescent COVID-19 samples from the United States, Italy and Spain. T cells, B-cell-depleted T cells, or PBMCs supplied cDNA or gDNA.

V lost 2 bases, J lost 6 bases, and 9 bases lay in between. Germline CDR1 SGHNT, CDR2 YYREEE (reference sequence). The CDR3 extends over 13 amino acids. Original processing methods: Using reference gene primer amplification, nucleated cell counts were estimated. Generated by immunoSEQ multiplex PCR, the TCRdb table keeps only in-frame clones and is missing some. V, J and clone size are those of that table, while D and trimming were read from the DNA. The data show around 300,000 clones, roughly nine tenths seen once. This rearrangement joins TRBV5-4 to TRBJ2-1; no definite D call. Sequencing was carried out using peripheral blood. The sequence was obtained from a man aged 45-65 years with acute or convalescent COVID-19. The CDR3 DNA is TGTGCCAGCAGCTTCGACTGGCGCAATGAGCAGTTCTTC. This sequence encodes CASSFDWRNEQFF.